The TCR beta chain under discussion was sequenced for a study of blood T cells in healthy people across ages. Findings and limits, study-wide: Unsorted PBMCs blocked a conclusive comparison of naive and antigen-experienced cells. In the absence of known donor CMV status, changes in expanded clonotypes were possibly confounded.

This clonotype was found a few times. The antigen is not known. The germline CDR1 and CDR2 sequences are SGHAT and FQNNGV. This CDR3 has 14 amino acids. Trimming left V 1 base short and J 2 bases short, with 6 bases between. A minimum of 6 million PBMCs was isolated per sample. The second PCR ran roughly 6 to 12 cycles with a sample-barcoded 5' primer and J-beta primers. Each cDNA molecule was tagged by a template-switch adaptor that had 12 random nucleotides. One entry per CDR3 protein results from TCRdb running MiXCR on the 5' RACE reads. The sample yields some 790,000 distinct CDR3 sequences, under 30% seen once.

Material for sequencing was blood. This chain links TRBV11-2 with TRBJ1-5; D unresolved. The clonotype was recovered from a woman of 80 years or more in good health. The CDR3 region has the DNA TGTGCCAGCAGCTTAGGGGAGGGCAATCAGCCCCAGCATTTT. Amino acid sequence: CASSLGEGNQPQHF.